The T cell receptor (beta chain) described here comes from a study of molecular identifiers for immune sequencing clone quantification. Study-wide context: With replicates, the RNA of about 21,000 or 97,000 naive CD8 cells was split five ways and four were sequenced.

The CDR3 loop spans 15 amino acids. Germline CDR1 is SGDLS and CDR2 is YYNGEE. The V end lost 0 bases, the J end lost 4 bases, and 14 bases lay between the germline ends. In this sample, this clonotype is medium-sized. TCRdb itself ran the PCR reads through MiXCR, one entry per CDR3 protein. Among over 8,000 distinct CDR3 sequences listed, 18% were seen once. The TCR originated in a human donor in good health. Some libraries in this study had Jurkat cell RNA spiked in. The specimen was naive CD8+ T cells from blood, with Jurkat cell RNA spiked in. Subset specified: FACS-sorted CD8+CD4-CCR7+CD45RA+ naive T cells. The chain employs TRBV9 and TRBJ2-7; D is unresolved. The CDR3 DNA is TGTGCCAGCAGCGTAGAGGGCAACCCCTTTTACGAGCAGTACTTC. This encodes CASSVEGNPFYEQYF.